This is a list of T cell receptor beta chains from one sample in a study of cytomegalovirus exposure and HLA in healthy donors. Only in-frame clones appear in the TCRdb table, and some are missing; sequencing was by immunoSEQ multiplex PCR. Of 70,000 to 90,000 clones listed, roughly two thirds are singletons. Source material: PBMCs. The receptors derive from a man aged 55 to 70 in good health and CMV-seropositive. Each CDR3 is given without its conserved first and last residue. The order of the fields is D gene, J gene, V gene, CDR3 protein. D genes are given only for firm matches.

NA TRBJ2-7 TRBV10-3 AIEDSGSYEQY
NA TRBJ2-2 TRBV6-1 ASRGDFITGELF
TRBD2 TRBJ2-1 TRBV6-5 ASSLTAGASYNEQF
NA TRBJ2-7 TRBV10-2 ASSSDQGIIYEQY
NA TRBJ2-3 TRBV27 ASSPRGRGPWGTQY
TRBD1 TRBJ2-1 TRBV28 ASSLFGATGRYNEQF
TRBD1 TRBJ1-1 TRBV19 ASSIDEGATEAF
NA TRBJ2-4 TRBV5-1 ASKGTSFDIQY
TRBD2 TRBJ2-3 TRBV7-6 ASSPRTSAGRTDTQY
NA TRBJ2-2 TRBV6-6 ASSYATTNTGELF
TRBD1 TRBJ1-2 TRBV6-5 ASLRQGGNYGYT
NA TRBJ2-1 TRBV27 ASSLSEGCEQF
NA TRBJ2-2 TRBV7-6 ASSFKAGNTGELF
TRBD1 TRBJ2-7 TRBV18 ASSRRQTGDEQY
TRBD1 TRBJ1-1 TRBV19 ASTSLRKTGANTEAF
NA TRBJ2-7 TRBV7-2 ASSFGGPYEQY
TRBD1 TRBJ2-5 TRBV27 ASNTRDRSQETQY
NA TRBJ2-1 TRBV6-1 ASRGGSSYNEQF
NA TRBJ2-5 TRBV28 ASSSPGVMGETQY
NA TRBJ1-4 TRBV19 ASSSPGRATNEKLF